This TCR beta chain came from a study of blood T cell repertoires in COVID-19. Turning to the study itself: T cells, B-cell-depleted T cells, or PBMCs provided the cDNA or gDNA that served as material.

Germline CDR1 is LGHNA and CDR2 is YNFKEQ. This CDR3 is 18 amino acids long. Germline trimming cut 4 bases from V and 7 bases from J; bases unmatched to any gene: 15. Study members were between roughly 18 and 89 years old and lived in 24 US regions. As handled by the study authors: Nucleated cell number was recorded as an estimate derived from reference gene primer amplification. The table came from immunoSEQ multiplex PCR; TCRdb's copy has only in-frame clones and leaves some out. V and J calls and clone size are as listed in that table; D and trimming were resolved from the DNA. The sample consists of more than 150,000 clones, around four fifths of them appearing once.

This clonotype originated in a woman aged 45 to 65 who had recovered from COVID-19. The sequenced material came from PBMCs or T cells enriched from blood (not recorded which). V gene TRBV4-2 combines with J gene TRBJ2-3; 12 nucleotides match TRBD2. Here the CDR3 reads CASSRPGLAGTFTYTQYF. CDR3 in DNA: TGTGCCAGCAGCCGGCCAGGACTAGCGGGAACCTTCACTTATACGCAGTATTTT.